One and the same sample provided the 22 T cell receptor beta chains below, sequenced in a study of human T cells and chemical hapten exposure. TCRdb reprocessed the RACE reads via MiXCR and lists one record per CDR3 protein. The profile covers around 360,000 distinct CDR3 sequences, with around 6% appearing a single time and about 5.6% taken by the ten largest. Time point described: patch test 2, 6 weeks after DPC sensitization. Indicated treatment: therapeutic diphenylcyclopropenone sensitization with weekly scalp DPC. This specimen consisted of whole blood, obtained in connection with sensitization to the hapten diphenylcyclopropenone (DPC). The receptors were sampled from a woman younger than 30 with alopecia areata. Some clones in this sample may be carry-over from other donors' samples.

The chain uses TRBV11-2 and TRBJ1-6; D gene ambiguous. Trimming shortened V by 3 bases and J by 9 bases, and 12 bases separated the two germline ends. CDR1 is SGHAT and CDR2 is FQNNGV in the germline V gene. The CDR3 is 14 residues long. CDR3 nucleotides: TGTGCCAGCAGCTTCTGGGTTTTTAGTTCACCCCTCCACTTT. It specifies CASSFWVFSSPLHF.

This clonotype appeared many times. The chain links TRBV7-2 to TRBJ2-5; D is unresolved. Germline CDR1 is SGHTA and CDR2 is FQGNSA. Trimming took off 5 bases at V and 7 bases at J, with 8 bases between the two ends. This CDR3 comprises 11 residues. The DNA of the CDR3 is TGTGCCAGCAGCCCGGATAGGACCCAGTACTTC. Residues: CASSPDRTQYF.

This clonotype was recorded many times. The chain employs TRBV15 and TRBJ1-4; maybe TRBD1 (5 bases). This CDR3 comprises 14 residues. V was trimmed by 5 bases and J by 7 bases, leaving 14 bases between them. Germline V CDR1 and CDR2: LNHNV, YYDKDF (reference sequence). The CDR3 DNA reads as TGTGCCACCAGCTCCCGCCAGGGCTCTGAAAAACTGTTTTTT. Protein product: CATSSRQGSEKLFF.

Many counts were recorded for this clonotype. The chain is built from TRBV28 and TRBJ2-7, with D perhaps TRBD2 (5 bases). Trimming removed 5 bases at V and 7 bases at J, with 9 bases between. The CDR3 loop spans 11 amino acids. Germline CDR1 is MDHEN and CDR2 is SYDVKM. The CDR3 nucleotides are TGTGCCAGCAGTCTTCCGGGAGAGCAGTACTTC. It translates to CASSLPGEQYF.

This chain links TRBV6-2 or TRBV6-3 with TRBJ2-1; a weak D match, TRBD1 (6 bases). Trimming removed 2 bases from V and 8 bases from J, with 7 bases in between. Germline CDR1 is MNHEY and CDR2 is SVGEGT. This CDR3 has 12 amino acids. CDR3 bases: TGTGCCAGCAGTTACAGGGGGTATGAGCAGTTCTTC. Protein sequence: CASSYRGYEQFF.

This sequence joins TRBV10-3 and TRBJ2-3; 12 bases match TRBD2. V shed 0 bases, J shed 4 bases, and the junction held 2 bases outside the gene matches. CDR3 size: 16 residues. Germline CDR1 and CDR2: ENHRY and SYGVKD. CDR3 DNA: TGTGCCATCAGTGAGTCGACTAGCGGGGGAGCAGATACGCAGTATTTT. Its protein is CAISESTSGGADTQYF.

This clonotype was counted only a few times. The CDR3 reads CASSQGLGGGDSTDTQYF. CDR3 sequence (DNA): TGCGCCAGCAGCCAGGGGCTAGGCGGGGGGGACTCCACAGATACGCAGTATTTT. The rearrangement joins TRBV4-3 to TRBJ2-3, with 9 nucleotides matching TRBD2. Germline V gives CDR1 LGHNA, CDR2 YSLEER. This CDR3 is built from 18 residues. V shed 3 bases and J 2 bases; nucleotides not matched to a gene: 12.

V usage is TRBV4-3 and J usage is TRBJ2-3, with 8 nucleotides matching TRBD1. The trim removed 0 bases at V and 0 bases at J, leaving 5 bases unmatched. The CDR3 sequence is 17 residues long. CDR1 is LGHNA, CDR2 YSLEER, per germline. CDR3 sequence: CASSQDSDRGSTDTQYF. In DNA form, the CDR3 reads TGCGCCAGCAGCCAAGATAGTGACAGGGGAAGCACAGATACGCAGTATTTT.

The sample holds many counts of this clonotype. The chain is built from TRBV13 and TRBJ2-3, with D tentatively TRBD1 (6 bases). CDR1 and CDR2 from the germline V gene are PRHDT and FYEKMQ (reference sequence). Trimming stripped 5 bases from V and 2 bases from J, with 11 bases between. This CDR3 has 14 amino acids. DNA for the CDR3: TGTGCCAGCAGCCTACAGGGAGACACAGATACGCAGTATTTT. Translating gives CASSLQGDTDTQYF.

The V gene is TRBV12-3 or TRBV12-4, the J gene TRBJ2-3, with 8 positions matching TRBD1. With 6 bases clipped from V and 0 bases from J, the junction kept 20 bases outside the gene matches. The CDR3 runs to 20 residues. The CDR3 region is CASSTPYPTGQVISTDTQYF. The CDR3 DNA follows: TGTGCCAGCAGCACACCATACCCCACGGGACAGGTGATTAGCACAGATACGCAGTATTTT.

As for this clonotype: At one end the junction does not follow the germline gene, possibly because of a read error. The V call is TRBV10-3, the J call TRBJ2-7, with 7 nucleotides matching TRBD1. CDR3 length: 12 residues. The germline V gene has CDR1 ENHRY and CDR2 SYGVKD. DNA of the CDR3: TGTGCCATCAGTGAGACCACAGGGGCGGGCTGGTTC. It specifies CAISETTGAGWF.

This clonotype was counted ten times or more. This chain uses TRBV15 with TRBJ1-1; the match to TRBD1 covers 8 bases. The CDR3 runs to 13 residues. Germline values: CDR1 LNHNV, CDR2 YYDKDF (reference sequence). The V gene end was trimmed by 0 bases and the J gene end by 10 bases; junction bases not matched to a gene: 4. In nucleotides, the CDR3 is TGTGCCACCAGCAGAGAGGACAGGGAACGAGCTTTCTTT. This sequence encodes CATSREDRERAFF.

The sample holds many counts of this clonotype. The chain couples TRBV6-2 or TRBV6-3 to TRBJ1-3, with D perhaps matching TRBD1 (6 bases). The V end was cut by 2 bases, the J end by 0 bases, with 26 bases between. From germline, CDR1 is MNHEY and CDR2 SVGEGT. This CDR3 region has 21 residues. DNA for the CDR3: TGTGCCAGCAGTTACGCCGGGGGCTCGGTTATAGACCTTCACTCTGGAAACACCATATATTTT. Encoded protein: CASSYAGGSVIDLHSGNTIYF.

This clonotype occurred many times. The chain uses TRBV4-3 and TRBJ1-2; tentative D call: TRBD1 (5 bases). This CDR3 contains 19 residues. CDR1 and CDR2 from the germline V gene are LGHNA and YSLEER. Trimming took 0 bases from V and 4 from J, leaving 24 bases between them. Here the CDR3 DNA reads TGCGCCAGCAGCCAAGATAGAGGGGTTCGGGGGAGAGGGTCCTATGGCTACACCTTC. It specifies CASSQDRGVRGRGSYGYTF.

This clonotype occurred a few times. V is TRBV20-1 and J is TRBJ1-3, with D maybe TRBD1 (6 bases). V was clipped by 2 bases and J by 4 bases, with 12 bases between them. In germline, CDR1 is DFQATT, CDR2 SNEGSKA (reference sequence). This CDR3 has 14 amino acids. CDR3 protein: CSARIGGAGNTIYF. The CDR3, as DNA: TGCAGTGCTAGAATTGGGGGGGCCGGAAACACCATATATTTT.

This clonotype was found many times. CDR3 residues: CASSKGTAYGYTF. The CDR3, as DNA: TGTGCCAGCAGTAAAGGGACAGCCTATGGCTACACCTTC. The chain has TRBV6-5 and TRBJ1-2; TRBD1 agrees at 7 bases. The length of the CDR3 is 13 residues. Trimming took 5 bases from V and 4 from J; bases not matched to a gene: 4. Germline-derived CDR1 and CDR2 are MNHEY and SVGAGI.

This clonotype was picked up many times. The V call is TRBV20-1, the J call TRBJ1-6; 7 positions match TRBD1. Per the germline V gene, CDR1 is DFQATT and CDR2 is SNEGSKA (reference sequence). V lost 4 bases, J lost 2 bases, and 8 bases stayed unmatched. The CDR3 has 16 amino acids. CDR3 nucleotide sequence: TGCAGTGCTACTCCCGGACAGGTTCCCTATAATTCACCCCTCCACTTT. This encodes CSATPGQVPYNSPLHF.

In this sample, this clonotype turned up a few times. The genes are TRBV12-3 or TRBV12-4 and TRBJ2-7; TRBD2 might be the D (5 bases). The CDR3 has 15 residues. Trimming removed 0 bases at V and 0 bases at J, with 9 bases between. CDR3 sequence (DNA): TGTGCCAGCAGTTTAGCGGGGAGCCCCTCCTACGAGCAGTACTTC. This translates into CASSLAGSPSYEQYF.

The genes are TRBV12-3 or TRBV12-4 and TRBJ2-3, with 11 bases matching TRBD2. The junction had 6 bases not matched to a gene; V was cut back by 6 bases and J by 4 bases. The CDR3 is made up of 15 amino acids. The CDR3 DNA is TGTGCCAGCAGCCATAGCGGGGGGGTCCCAGATACGCAGTATTTT. It codes for CASSHSGGVPDTQYF.

This clonotype was counted ten times or more. The CDR3: CASSFSGGGNSPLHF. The CDR3, as DNA: TGTGCCAGCAGTTTCTCAGGGGGAGGGAATTCACCCCTCCACTTT. The gene calls are TRBV6-2 or TRBV6-3 and TRBJ1-6; 7 nucleotides agree with TRBD1. The CDR3 loop spans 15 amino acids. The ends lost 4 bases at V and 7 bases at J; junction bases unmatched: 7. Germline CDR1 and CDR2: MNHEY and SVGEGT.

This clonotype was seen many times. The rearrangement uses TRBV29-1 and TRBJ2-7, with D possibly TRBD1 on 6 matching bases. Germline loops: CDR1 SQVTM, CDR2 ANQGSEA. Trimming removed 1 base from V and 2 bases from J, with 9 bases in between. The length of the CDR3 is 13 residues. CDR3 bases: TGCAGCGTTGAAGGGGCAGGGGCCTACGAGCAGTACTTC. Encoded protein: CSVEGAGAYEQYF.

V gene TRBV7-9 combines with J gene TRBJ2-3, with D maybe TRBD1 (6 bases). This CDR3 has 19 amino acids. Germline V gives CDR1 SEHNR, CDR2 FQNEAQ (reference sequence). The germline V and J ends were trimmed by 4 bases and 4 bases, with 27 bases remaining between them. The CDR3 DNA reads TGTGCCAGCAGCTCCCTCGACCCGAGGGGGACGTCCAAGGCAGATACGCAGTATTTT. As protein: CASSSLDPRGTSKADTQYF.